These 25 T cell receptor beta chains originate from one sample sequenced in a study of blood T cell repertoires in COVID-19. The protocol was immunoSEQ multiplex PCR, while the TCRdb copy is restricted to in-frame clones and leaves out a portion. The data contain about 26,000 clones, 85% to 90% of them singletons. The sequenced material came from peripheral blood. The receptors originated from a human donor in a cohort sampled during active COVID-19.

The chain uses TRBV9 and TRBJ2-1; 10 bases align to TRBD2. This CDR3 is built from 15 residues. Germline V gene sequence: CDR1 SGDLS, CDR2 YYNGEE. The junction had 4 bases not matched to a gene; V was cut back by 4 bases and J by 3 bases. This chain's CDR3 is CASSYTSGDYNEQFF. The CDR3 DNA follows: TGTGCCAGCAGCTATACTAGCGGGGACTACAATGAGCAGTTCTTC. Supplemented by reference TRBV9 and TRBJ2-1, the full variable domain reads DSGVTQTPKHLITATGQRVTLRCSPRSGDLSVYWYQQSLDQGLQFLIQYYNGEERAKGNILERFSAQQFPDLHSELNLSSLELGDSALYFCASSYTSGDYNEQFFGPGTRLTVL.

This chain joins TRBV7-2 and TRBJ1-5; D might be TRBD1 (5 bases). V gave up 3 bases and J gave up 0 bases, with 12 bases separating them. There are 16 residues in the CDR3. Germline loops: CDR1 SGHTA, CDR2 FQGNSA. This chain's CDR3 is CASSFSPGLSNQPQHF. The CDR3 bases are TGTGCCAGCAGCTTCTCCCCGGGACTTAGCAATCAGCCCCAGCATTTT.

V gene TRBV27 combines with J gene TRBJ2-1; 9 bases match TRBD1. Germline loops: CDR1 MNHEY, CDR2 SMNVEV (reference sequence). The trim removed 10 bases at V and 3 bases at J, leaving 7 bases unmatched. CDR3 size: 14 residues. CDR3 sequence reads: CANFRDRVYNEQFF. CDR3 nucleotides: TGTGCCAACTTCCGGGACAGGGTCTACAATGAGCAGTTCTTC.

V is TRBV18 and J is TRBJ1-6, with D perhaps TRBD1 (5 bases). This CDR3 contains 14 residues. Germline CDR1 reads KGHSH; CDR2 reads LQKENI. The ends were cut back, 1 base at V and 10 bases at J, with 11 bases in the middle. The CDR3 reads CASSPQRGDSPLHF. CDR3 nucleotide sequence: TGTGCCAGCTCACCACAAAGGGGTGACTCACCCCTCCACTTT.

Here the CDR3 DNA reads TGTGCCAGCAGCTTAGGACAGGGATTTGAAGCTTTCTTT. It specifies CASSLGQGFEAFF. The chain recombines TRBV13 with TRBJ1-1, with a possible D match to TRBD1 (6 bases). The CDR3 has 13 amino acids. V was pared by 0 bases and J by 7 bases, with 9 bases between. Germline CDR1 PRHDT, CDR2 FYEKMQ (reference sequence).

As DNA, the CDR3 is TGTGCCAGTAGTATGGGACAGTGGCCCTCTTCGATTCCCCTCCACTTT. It codes for CASSMGQWPSSIPLHF. The chain recombines TRBV19 with TRBJ1-6; 7 positions match TRBD1. This CDR3 comprises 16 residues. The ends lost 3 bases at V and 13 bases at J; junction bases unmatched: 15. Germline loops: CDR1 LNHDA, CDR2 SQIVND (reference sequence).

The chain employs TRBV3-1 (or the pseudogene TRBV3-2) and TRBJ2-5, with TRBD2 as a possible D gene (6 bases). The CDR3 sequence is 14 residues long. Trimming cost V 3 bases and J 5 bases, with 13 bases left between them. Germline assignment: CDR1 LGHDT and CDR2 YNNKEL (reference sequence). The CDR3 DNA is TGTGCCAGCAGCCAGAAGACTAGTGGCGAGACCCAGTACTTC. This translates into CASSQKTSGETQYF.

For the CDR3, the DNA is TGTGCCAGCAGCCAAAACTCTGGAAACACCATATATTTT. Protein: CASSQNSGNTIYF. The chain recombines TRBV9 with TRBJ1-3; unclear D gene. The CDR3 runs to 13 residues. V lost 4 bases and J 0 bases, leaving 5 bases between the germline ends. CDR1 is SGDLS, CDR2 YYNGEE, per germline.

This clone was observed a single time. This sequence joins TRBV5-4 and TRBJ1-1; 7 positions match TRBD1. The CDR3 sequence is 13 residues long. From germline, CDR1 is SGHNT and CDR2 YYREEE (reference sequence). Trimming removed 6 bases from V and 5 bases from J; junction bases left unmatched: 7. The CDR3 loop is CASKIQGRTEAFF. The CDR3 nucleotides are TGTGCCAGCAAAATACAGGGGAGAACTGAAGCTTTCTTT.

The V gene is TRBV5-1, the J gene TRBJ2-3; the match to TRBD1 covers 9 bases. Losses at the gene ends were 4 bases for V and 2 bases for J; bases not matched to a gene: 11. Germline CDR1 reads SGHRS; CDR2 reads YFSETQ. The CDR3 extends over 17 amino acids. The CDR3 region is CASSDRGTGRHTDTQYF. The CDR3 coding sequence is TGCGCCAGCAGCGACCGCGGGACAGGGCGCCACACAGATACGCAGTATTTT.

The chain uses TRBV18 and TRBJ2-6; 7 positions agree with TRBD1. Losses at the gene ends were 4 bases for V and 1 base for J; bases not matched to a gene: 7. Germline lookup yields CDR1 KGHSH and CDR2 LQKENI. The CDR3 is 17 residues long. The CDR3 protein is CASSLWTGRSGANVLTF. The CDR3 DNA sequence: TGTGCCAGCTCACTTTGGACAGGTCGATCTGGGGCCAACGTCCTGACTTTC.

The chain uses TRBV2 and TRBJ2-3, with 13 bases identical to TRBD2. After removal of 6 bases from V and 3 bases from J, the junction contained 6 bases not matched to a gene. Germline CDR1 SNHLY, CDR2 FYNNEI. The CDR3 is 16 residues long. The CDR3 spells CASRPLAGGPTDTQYF. The CDR3 DNA reads TGTGCCAGCAGACCACTAGCGGGAGGGCCAACAGATACGCAGTATTTT. The full variable domain, its missing parts supplied by reference TRBV2 and TRBJ2-3, is EPEVTQTPSHQVTQMGQEVILRCVPISNHLYFYWYRQILGQKVEFLVSFYNNEISEKSEIFDDQFSVERPDGSNFTLKIRSTKLEDSAMYFCASRPLAGGPTDTQYFGPGTRLTVL.

The rearrangement links TRBV20-1 to TRBJ2-1; D gene ambiguous. Trimming left V 5 bases short and J 6 bases short, with 8 bases between. Germline CDR1 DFQATT, CDR2 SNEGSKA (reference sequence). The CDR3 totals 11 residues. The chain's CDR3 is CSAPLINEQFF. The DNA for the CDR3 is TGCAGTGCTCCGCTAATCAATGAGCAGTTCTTC.

This clone came up once. The chain has TRBV7-9 and TRBJ2-3, with 11 bases fitting TRBD2. The CDR3 extends over 14 amino acids. The ends lost 1 base at V and 14 bases at J; junction bases unmatched: 8. From germline, CDR1 is SEHNR and CDR2 FQNEAQ (reference sequence). The CDR3 is CASSLGSGGALRYF. CDR3 DNA: TGTGCCAGCAGCTTAGGTAGCGGGGGGGCCTTGCGGTATTTT.

The chain has TRBV3-1 (or the pseudogene TRBV3-2) and TRBJ2-1, with D possibly matching TRBD2 (7 bases). The CDR3 is 17 residues long. Trimming shortened V by 0 bases and J by 8 bases, and 20 bases separated the two germline ends. Germline CDR1 and CDR2: LGHDT and YNNKEL (reference sequence). CDR3 sequence reads: CASSQDYRRAGADEQFF. CDR3 sequence (DNA): TGTGCCAGCAGCCAAGATTACCGTCGGGCGGGGGCGGATGAGCAGTTCTTC.

The rearrangement joins TRBV21-1 to TRBJ2-3; the table's D gene call, TRBD1, was not cross checked with the DNA. TRBV21-1 is a documented pseudogene. This CDR3 comprises 14 residues. CDR3 amino acids: CASSKRQRTDTQYF. For the CDR3, the DNA is TGTGCCAGCAGCAAAAGACAGAGGACAGATACGCAGTATTTT.

This rearrangement joins TRBV5-1 to TRBJ2-1, with 7 bases that match TRBD2. CDR3 length: 16 amino acids. The V segment lost 0 bases and the J segment 2 bases; nucleotides outside the gene matches: 5. Germline CDR1 reads SGHRS; CDR2 reads YFSETQ. The CDR3 region is CASSLGGAGAYNEQFF. CDR3 in DNA: TGCGCCAGCAGCTTGGGCGGGGCGGGAGCCTACAATGAGCAGTTCTTC.

The chain uses TRBV7-9 and TRBJ2-6; 7 nucleotides match TRBD1. The V segment lost 6 bases and the J segment 1 base; nucleotides outside the gene matches: 9. Per germline, CDR1 SEHNR and CDR2 FQNEAQ (reference sequence). The CDR3 contains 17 residues. The CDR3 sequence is CASSDRVKWSGANVLTF. CDR3 DNA sequence: TGTGCCAGCAGTGACAGGGTAAAGTGGTCTGGGGCCAACGTCCTGACTTTC.

This clone was observed a handful of times. CDR3 in DNA: TGTGCCAGCAGCAATTGGGACAGTGAAGCTTTCTTT. Protein sequence: CASSNWDSEAFF. This chain links TRBV5-4 with TRBJ1-1, with 7 bases that match TRBD1. The germline V gene encodes CDR1 SGHNT and CDR2 YYREEE (reference sequence). The CDR3 loop spans 12 amino acids. With 4 bases clipped from V and 7 bases from J, the junction kept 4 bases outside the gene matches.

CDR3 sequence reads: CASSWRLAGGAADTQYF. The CDR3 nucleotides read TGCGCCAGCAGCTGGCGACTAGCGGGGGGGGCGGCAGATACGCAGTATTTT. This sequence joins TRBV4-1 and TRBJ2-3; 14 bases are shared with TRBD2. The CDR3 runs to 17 residues. J was trimmed by 4 bases and V by 5 bases; bases with no gene match: 8. CDR1 MGHRA and CDR2 YSYEKL come from the germline V gene.

CDR3 protein: CASSPRSLAGGPLSGRDTQYF. For the CDR3, the DNA is TGTGCCAGCAGCCCGAGAAGTTTAGCGGGAGGACCGCTCTCCGGTCGGGATACGCAGTATTTT. This rearrangement joins TRBV9 to TRBJ2-3, with 10 bases that match TRBD2. CDR3 length equals 21 residues. V gave up 4 bases and J gave up 6 bases; unmatched junction bases: 26. Germline V lookup: CDR1 SGDLS, CDR2 YYNGEE.

V and J are TRBV5-1 and TRBJ2-3, with D possibly matching TRBD1 (5 bases). V lost 4 bases, J lost 0 bases, and 18 bases lay in between. The length of the CDR3 is 17 residues. Germline assignment: CDR1 SGHRS and CDR2 YFSETQ. The CDR3 sequence is CASSRVGQGTSTDTQYF. The CDR3 DNA sequence: TGCGCCAGCAGCAGGGTCGGCCAGGGAACGAGCACAGATACGCAGTATTTT.

The chain is built from TRBV6-2 or TRBV6-3 and TRBJ2-4, with 15 bases matching TRBD2. Trimming removed 5 bases from V and 0 bases from J; junction bases left unmatched: 11. The CDR3 has 20 residues. Germline V gives CDR1 MNHEY, CDR2 SVGEGT. The CDR3 nucleotides read TGTGCCAGCAGTCAGCTCGGACTAGCGGGAGGGGATATAGCCAAAAACATTCAGTACTTC. It yields the protein CASSQLGLAGGDIAKNIQYF.

V and J are TRBV7-6 and TRBJ2-5; D is uncertain. The germline gives CDR1 SGHVS, CDR2 FNYEAQ. The CDR3 sequence is 15 residues long. Trimming cost V 0 bases and J 5 bases, with 13 bases left between them. In DNA form, the CDR3 reads TGTGCCAGCAGCTTAGCAATAGGCTTCGGGGAGACCCAGTACTTC. Its translation: CASSLAIGFGETQYF.

V and J are TRBV11-3 and TRBJ2-1, with D perhaps TRBD1 (6 bases). CDR1 SGHNT and CDR2 YENEEA come from the germline V gene. This CDR3 contains 13 residues. V lost 2 bases and J 6 bases, leaving 8 bases between the germline ends. CDR3 in DNA: TGTGCCAGCAGCTTAAACAGGGCCAATGAGCAGTTCTTC. Translated: CASSLNRANEQFF.